The 31 T cell receptor beta chains presented below share a single source sample, sequenced in a study of shared clonotypes between healthy human individuals (dated by TCRdb to about 2020). Library method: the immunoSEQ multiplex PCR assay. TCRdb provides this immuneACCESS table in a form limited to in-frame rearrangements. Some clones are lacking; in checked studies, under half of them reflect an unresolved V gene, and why the rest are absent is not known. This sample is represented by around 450,000 clones; around 79% of them were singletons. The leading ten clones occupy roughly 13% of the sample. The sequencing input was PBMCs. The receptors derive from a woman in her thirties or forties in good health. Some clones in this sample may be carry-over from other donors' samples.

V is TRBV27 and J is TRBJ2-1; D unclear. CDR3 size: 11 residues. V lost 3 bases and J 10 bases, leaving 7 bases between the germline ends. Germline V gives CDR1 MNHEY, CDR2 SMNVEV (reference sequence). The CDR3 is CASSFASEQFF. CDR3 coding DNA: TGTGCCAGCAGTTTCGCGAGCGAGCAGTTCTTC.

This clone came up once. Distinct nucleotide sequences in the sample also encode this CDR3. This chain joins TRBV9 and TRBJ2-5; 16 bases align to TRBD2. The germline CDR1 and CDR2 sequences are SGDLS and YYNGEE. This CDR3 region has 16 residues. Losses at the gene ends were 0 bases for V and 5 bases for J; bases not matched to a gene: 1. CDR3 in DNA: TGTGCCAGCAGCGTAGCGGGACTAGCGGGAGGGGAGACCCAGTACTTC. Protein product: CASSVAGLAGGETQYF.

This clone was detected once. The rearrangement joins TRBV2 to TRBJ2-7; D gene unclear. Trimming removed 6 bases from V and 6 bases from J, with 18 bases in between. Germline loops: CDR1 SNHLY, CDR2 FYNNEI. The CDR3 is 14 residues long. CDR3 DNA sequence: TGTGCCAGCAGCGAGCGCACGCATGGTTCCGAGCAGTACTTC. Translated, it gives CASSERTHGSEQYF.

This clone was seen once. The V and J genes are TRBV11-1 and TRBJ1-1; no reliable D call. The CDR3 consists of 14 residues. Trimming left V 3 bases short and J 1 base short, with 9 bases between. Germline V gene lookup returns CDR1 SGHAT and CDR2 FQDESV (reference sequence). The CDR3 DNA sequence: TGTGCCAGCAGCTTTATCGACAAGAACACTGAAGCTTTCTTT. Its translation is CASSFIDKNTEAFF.

V gene TRBV7-9 combines with J gene TRBJ2-2; 8 bases align to TRBD1. Looked up from germline, CDR1 is SEHNR and CDR2 is FQNEAQ (reference sequence). V dropped 4 bases and J dropped 0; count of bases not matched to a gene: 4. This CDR3 spans 16 amino acids. The CDR3 region is CASSSGQGANTGELFF. In DNA, the CDR3 is TGTGCCAGCAGCTCCGGACAGGGAGCGAACACCGGGGAGCTGTTTTTT.

This clone occurred a few times. The chain combines TRBV19 with TRBJ2-2; weak D call: TRBD2 (5 bases). The CDR3 runs 13 residues. Trimming left V 3 bases short and J 5 bases short, with 7 bases between. From germline, CDR1 is LNHDA and CDR2 SQIVND (reference sequence). The CDR3 is CASSMRGTGELFF. Written as DNA, the CDR3 is TGTGCCAGTAGTATGAGAGGGACCGGGGAGCTGTTTTTT.

CDR3 sequence: CASSLGKGTYEQYF. The CDR3 nucleotides read TGTGCCAGCAGTTTGGGGAAGGGGACCTACGAGCAGTACTTC. V and J are TRBV27 and TRBJ2-7, with a tentative D call TRBD1 (5 bases). The CDR3 spans 14 residues. Deletions cut 3 bases from V and 2 bases from J, with 11 bases between. Germline lookup yields CDR1 MNHEY and CDR2 SMNVEV (reference sequence).

This chain connects TRBV4-2 to TRBJ2-1; 13 bases agree with TRBD2. This CDR3 comprises 17 residues. With 4 bases clipped from V and 0 bases from J, the junction kept 3 bases outside the gene matches. Germline loops: CDR1 LGHNA, CDR2 YNFKEQ. DNA for the CDR3: TGTGCCAGCAGCCCGACTAGCGGGAGGACCTCCTACAATGAGCAGTTCTTC. Translating gives CASSPTSGRTSYNEQFF.

This chain links TRBV9 with TRBJ2-7, with 8 bases matching TRBD1. This CDR3 has 15 residues. Per the germline V gene, CDR1 is SGDLS and CDR2 is YYNGEE. The V and J ends lost 0 bases and 5 bases, in that order; junction bases with no gene match: 7. The CDR3 loop reads CASSVGGQGFHEQYF. As DNA, the CDR3 is TGTGCCAGCAGCGTAGGAGGACAGGGTTTCCACGAGCAGTACTTC.

The rearrangement links TRBV18 to TRBJ2-7; the D gene could be TRBD1 or TRBD2 (5 bases each). The CDR3 length is 14 residues. V lost 6 bases and J 2 bases, leaving 14 bases between the germline ends. CDR1 and CDR2 from the germline V gene are KGHSH and LQKENI. DNA for the CDR3: TGTGCCAGCTCGGCCGGGGCCCTCCCCTACGAGCAGTACTTC. Protein: CASSAGALPYEQYF.

This chain connects TRBV4-2 to TRBJ2-7; D unresolved. CDR3 length: 13 amino acids. Germline assignment: CDR1 LGHNA and CDR2 YNFKEQ. The V end lost 0 bases, the J end lost 5 bases, and 8 bases lay between the germline ends. CDR3 region: CASSQDYQDEQYF. Here the CDR3 DNA reads TGTGCCAGCAGCCAAGACTACCAGGACGAGCAGTACTTC.

This clone was counted a single time. The rearrangement uses TRBV4-2 and TRBJ2-5, with a tentative D call TRBD2 (6 bases). The CDR3 loop spans 16 amino acids. V was shortened by 0 bases and J by 1 base, with 12 bases between the two germline ends. The germline V gene has CDR1 LGHNA and CDR2 YNFKEQ. The CDR3 DNA sequence: TGTGCCAGCAGCCAAGATCTTGCGCGGGGCCAAGAGACCCAGTACTTC. This sequence encodes CASSQDLARGQETQYF.

The V gene is TRBV4-1, the J gene TRBJ2-7; maybe TRBD1 (5 bases). The V end was cut by 1 base, the J end by 0 bases, with 13 bases between. The CDR3 loop spans 16 amino acids. Looked up from germline, CDR1 is MGHRA and CDR2 is YSYEKL. The CDR3 protein is CASSQVGRDSSYEQYF. Here the CDR3 DNA reads TGCGCCAGCAGCCAAGTTGGCAGGGATAGCTCCTACGAGCAGTACTTC.

This chain uses TRBV4-2 with TRBJ2-3, with TRBD1 matching 9 bases. Germline V gene sequence: CDR1 LGHNA, CDR2 YNFKEQ. The CDR3 has 15 amino acids. Unmatched junction bases numbered 2, after V lost 1 base and J lost 3 bases. CDR3 sequence (DNA): TGTGCCAGCAGCCAAGTTGGACAGGGGACAGATACGCAGTATTTT. Translated: CASSQVGQGTDTQYF.

The rearrangement links TRBV15 to TRBJ2-2; tentatively, D is TRBD1 or TRBD2 (5 bases each). Trimming shortened V by 0 bases and J by 5 bases, and 13 bases separated the two germline ends. There are 16 residues in the CDR3. CDR1 is LNHNV, CDR2 YYDKDF, per germline (reference sequence). The chain's CDR3 is CATSRDQGRHTGELFF. CDR3 bases: TGTGCCACCAGCAGAGATCAGGGACGCCATACCGGGGAGCTGTTTTTT.

On this clone: The sample holds other DNA sequences that translate to the same CDR3. This chain joins TRBV7-9 and TRBJ1-5; D is unclear. The CDR3 spans 12 residues. Trimming removed 2 bases at V and 4 bases at J, with 3 bases between. CDR1 and CDR2 from the germline V gene are SEHNR and FQNEAQ (reference sequence). CDR3 coding DNA: TGTGCCAGCAGCTTATCAAATCAGCCCCAGCATTTT. As protein: CASSLSNQPQHF.

The DNA for the CDR3 is TGTGCCAGCTCGGAACGGGTGGACACTGAAGCTTTCTTT. The encoded protein is CASSERVDTEAFF. The chain is built from TRBV18 and TRBJ1-1, with D unresolved. Trimming stripped 6 bases from V and 3 bases from J, with 11 bases between. The CDR3 is made up of 13 amino acids. Germline values: CDR1 KGHSH, CDR2 LQKENI.

This clone was observed a single time. The gene calls are TRBV4-2 and TRBJ2-5; TRBD2 matches 13 bases. The end of the DNA fits TRBJ2-7 better, so the J call may be wrong. This CDR3 comprises 18 residues. CDR1 is LGHNA and CDR2 is YNFKEQ in the germline V gene. Here the CDR3 reads CASSQEGTGLAGPYEQYF. CDR3 nucleotide sequence: TGTGCCAGCAGCCAAGAGGGGACGGGACTAGCGGGACCCTACGAGCAGTACTTC.

This clone has a single count. A much larger clone lies a single base off, so this may be a read error. J is TRBJ2-5 and V is TRBV11-2; maybe TRBD2 (5 bases). Deletions cut 1 base from V and 5 bases from J, with 14 bases between. The CDR3 loop spans 15 amino acids. CDR1 is SGHAT and CDR2 is FQNNGV in the germline V gene. The CDR3 here is CASSLGSLDGETQYF. CDR3 nucleotide sequence: TGTGCCAGCAGCTTAGGTTCACTAGATGGTGAGACCCAGTACTTC. The whole variable domain, filled in from reference TRBV11-2 and TRBJ2-5, reads EAGVAQSPRYKIIEKRQSVAFWCNPISGHATLYWYQQILGQGPKLLIQFQNNGVVDDSQLPKDRFSAERLKGVDSTLKIQPAKLEDSAVYLCASSLGSLDGETQYFGPGTRLLVL.

This clone was seen a single time. V gene TRBV7-8 combines with J gene TRBJ1-6, with 7 bases matching TRBD1. This CDR3 has 14 residues. Germline values: CDR1 SGHVS, CDR2 FQNEAQ. J lost 5 bases, V lost 5 bases, and 3 bases had no gene match. The CDR3 nucleotides read TGTGCCAGCAGCCGGGACAGAAATAATTCACCCCTCCACTTT. It specifies CASSRDRNNSPLHF. Full variable domain (missing parts from reference TRBV7-8 and TRBJ1-6): GAGVSQSPRYKVAKRGQDVALRCDPISGHVSLFWYQQALGQGPEFLTYFQNEAQLDKSGLPSDRFFAERPEGSVSTLKIQRTQQEDSAVYLCASSRDRNNSPLHFGNGTRLTVT.

The genes are TRBV5-6 and TRBJ2-7; 9 positions match TRBD1. V was pared by 6 bases and J by 4 bases, with 5 bases of the junction left unmatched. CDR3 size: 13 residues. The germline CDR1 and CDR2 sequences are SGHDT and YYEEEE. CDR3 sequence (DNA): TGTGCCAGCACTCGGACAGGGGAGTACGAGCAGTACTTC. This sequence encodes CASTRTGEYEQYF.

The genes are TRBV6-5 and TRBJ2-1, with 7 positions matching TRBD2. The length of the CDR3 is 15 residues. The junction had 3 bases not matched to a gene; V was cut back by 0 bases and J by 4 bases. The germline V gene encodes CDR1 MNHEY and CDR2 SVGAGI. The CDR3 loop is CASSYSGTNYNEQFF. The CDR3 coding sequence is TGTGCCAGCAGTTACTCCGGGACTAATTACAATGAGCAGTTCTTC.

This chain connects TRBV28 to TRBJ2-7, with a possible D match to TRBD2 (5 bases). Germline CDR1 and CDR2: MDHEN and SYDVKM. There are 13 residues in the CDR3. The V and J ends lost 2 bases and 9 bases respectively, with 14 bases between them. The CDR3 region is CASSLGGGPPQYF. CDR3 sequence (DNA): TGTGCCAGCAGTTTAGGAGGCGGGCCCCCGCAGTACTTC.

The chain links TRBV27 to TRBJ1-1, with D possibly TRBD1 on 6 matching bases. V lost 3 bases to trimming and J lost 6 bases, with 14 bases between them. The CDR3 consists of 14 residues. Looked up from germline, CDR1 is MNHEY and CDR2 is SMNVEV (reference sequence). The CDR3 loop is CASSLNRAQAEAFF. In DNA form, the CDR3 reads TGTGCCAGCAGTTTGAACAGGGCACAAGCTGAAGCTTTCTTT.

J is TRBJ1-5 and V is TRBV19; D gene unclear. Deletions cut 2 bases from V and 1 base from J, with 9 bases between. This CDR3 has 15 residues. CDR1 and CDR2 (germline): LNHDA, SQIVND (reference sequence). The CDR3, as DNA: TGTGCCAGTAGTATAACGGGATTAAGCAATCAGCCCCAGCATTTT. Amino acid sequence: CASSITGLSNQPQHF. The full variable domain, in which reference TRBV19 and TRBJ1-5 provide the parts outside the CDR3, is DGGITQSPKYLFRKEGQNVTLSCEQNLNHDAMYWYRQDPGQGLRLIYYSQIVNDFQKGDIAEGYSVSREKKESFPLTVTSAQKNPTAFYLCASSITGLSNQPQHFGDGTRLSIL.

V is TRBV28 and J is TRBJ1-4; D is uncertain. Germline CDR1 and CDR2: MDHEN and SYDVKM. Trimming took 3 bases from V and 7 from J, leaving 15 bases between them. The CDR3 length is 15 residues. The CDR3 here is CASSFLGVGSEKLFF. In nucleotides, the CDR3 is TGTGCCAGCAGTTTTCTAGGTGTCGGTTCTGAAAAACTGTTTTTT.

In the case of this clone: Distinct nucleotide sequences in the sample also encode this CDR3. This chain joins TRBV5-1 and TRBJ2-5; possibly TRBD2 for D (6 bases). Trimming removed 1 base at V and 4 bases at J, with 11 bases between. Per the germline V gene, CDR1 is SGHRS and CDR2 is YFSETQ. The CDR3 totals 14 residues. This chain's CDR3 is CASSLMGGGETQYF. CDR3 DNA: TGCGCCAGCAGCTTGATGGGGGGAGGAGAGACCCAGTACTTC.

This clone was detected once. The identical CDR3 is also encoded by other nucleotide sequences in the sample. The chain has TRBV2 and TRBJ2-7; D call uncertain. The V gene lost 6 bases and the J gene lost 3 bases, with 6 bases spanning the gap. Germline V CDR1 and CDR2: SNHLY, FYNNEI. The CDR3 contains 11 residues. CDR3 region: CASRNNYEQYF. The CDR3 nucleotides are TGTGCCAGCAGAAACAACTACGAGCAGTACTTC. The full variable domain, its missing parts supplied by reference TRBV2 and TRBJ2-7, is EPEVTQTPSHQVTQMGQEVILRCVPISNHLYFYWYRQILGQKVEFLVSFYNNEISEKSEIFDDQFSVERPDGSNFTLKIRSTKLEDSAMYFCASRNNYEQYFGPGTRLTVT.

The V call is TRBV6-1, the J call TRBJ1-6, with D uncertain. V was shortened by 7 bases and J by 9 bases, with 16 bases between the two germline ends. The CDR3 length is 14 residues. Germline lookup yields CDR1 MNHNS and CDR2 SASEGT. The CDR3 region has the DNA TGTGCCAGCACCCTAGACCTACTCGGTTCACCCCTCCACTTT. It translates to CASTLDLLGSPLHF.

The chain links TRBV7-2 to TRBJ2-7; 8 bases align to TRBD2. CDR3 size: 18 residues. J lost 3 bases, V lost 5 bases, and 18 bases had no gene match. The germline V gene has CDR1 SGHTA and CDR2 FQGNSA. CDR3 sequence (DNA): TGTGCCAGCAGCCCGTGGGGCGGGGGGCGAGCGGTACTCTACGAGCAGTACTTC. Its protein is CASSPWGGGRAVLYEQYF.

Note on this clone: The same CDR3 is also encoded by other DNA sequences in this sample. The chain combines TRBV7-3 with TRBJ2-5; 8 nucleotides align to TRBD1. From germline, CDR1 is SGHTA and CDR2 FQGTGA. V lost 5 bases and J lost 2; bases outside the gene matches: 1. The CDR3 loop spans 13 amino acids. CDR3 in DNA: TGTGCCAGCAGCCGGGACAGGCAAGAGACCCAGTACTTC. Amino acid sequence: CASSRDRQETQYF.